This TCR beta chain was sequenced during a study of blood T cell repertoires in COVID-19. Study details: The samples span acute and convalescent COVID-19 from the United States, Italy and Spain. From T cells, B-cell-depleted T cells, or PBMCs came the material, which was cDNA or gDNA.

The CDR3 spans 16 residues. Germline V gene data show CDR1 as MNHEY and CDR2 as SMNVEV (reference sequence). V was shortened by 7 bases and J by 0 bases, with 16 bases between the two germline ends. Per the authors' pipeline: Amplifying reference gene primers gave estimates of nucleated cell counts. Produced via immunoSEQ multiplex PCR; TCRdb's table is partial and in-frame only. Clonal size and the V and J genes are those of that table, whereas D and trimming came from the DNA. The sample has over 200,000 clones, about 90% seen once; the top ten hold 1.5% to 2%. The sample consisted of peripheral blood. The sequence was obtained from a man in his forties or fifties with active or convalescent COVID-19. The V and J genes are TRBV27 and TRBJ2-1, with TRBD2 as a possible D gene (5 bases). The CDR3 reads CASTPGSLASYNEQFF. The CDR3 coding sequence is TGTGCCAGCACCCCGGGGAGTCTAGCCTCCTACAATGAGCAGTTCTTC.